This TCR beta chain emerged from a study of early T cells in non-severe SARS-CoV-2 infection. Study summary: Whole-blood bulk RNA, unsorted, was sequenced, and chains were unpaired. Notes on the study in general: Anti-spike CD8 specificities were favored by VDJdb matching, whose results missed private and CD4 specificities.

This CDR3 is 18 amino acids long. Germline-derived CDR1 and CDR2 are MNHEY and SVGEGT. V gave up 2 bases and J gave up 1 base; unmatched junction bases: 9. The protocol attached unique molecular identifiers to individual cDNA molecules. One entry per CDR3 protein, called by TCRdb with MiXCR from the 5' RACE reads. Counted here are more than 45,000 distinct CDR3 sequences, 4.5% to 7% occurring once; the ten biggest clones make up about 6.8%. Points on this clonotype: Its specificity is not known.

The chain couples TRBV6-2 or TRBV6-3 to TRBJ2-3; 10 bases align to TRBD2. The sequencing sample was made of whole blood. The sequence was collected from an adult who was a healthcare worker with PCR-confirmed SARS-CoV-2 infection or an uninfected control (not recorded which). The CDR3 nucleotides read TGTGCCAGCAGTTACGCGTTCGGGACTAGCGTTCGCACAGATACGCAGTATTTT. Its protein is CASSYAFGTSVRTDTQYF.